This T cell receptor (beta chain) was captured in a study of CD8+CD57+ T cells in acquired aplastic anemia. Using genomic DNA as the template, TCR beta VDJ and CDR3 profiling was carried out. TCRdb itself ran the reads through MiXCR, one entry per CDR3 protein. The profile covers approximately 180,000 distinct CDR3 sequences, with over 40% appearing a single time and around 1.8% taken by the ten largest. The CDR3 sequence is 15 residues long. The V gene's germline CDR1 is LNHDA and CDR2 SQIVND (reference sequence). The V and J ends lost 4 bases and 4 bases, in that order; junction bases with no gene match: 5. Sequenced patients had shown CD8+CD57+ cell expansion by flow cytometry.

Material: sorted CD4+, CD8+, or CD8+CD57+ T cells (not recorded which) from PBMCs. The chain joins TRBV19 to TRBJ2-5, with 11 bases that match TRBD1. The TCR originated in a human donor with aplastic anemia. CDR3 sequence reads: CASSTGTGGPETQYF. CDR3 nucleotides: TGTGCCAGTAGTACAGGGACAGGGGGACCAGAGACCCAGTACTTC.